This T cell receptor (beta chain) appears in the sequencing data of a study of blood T cell repertoires in COVID-19. Study in general: The samples span acute and convalescent COVID-19 from the United States, Italy and Spain. T cells, B-cell-depleted T cells, or PBMCs supplied cDNA or gDNA.

Original data processing: Amplification of reference gene primers provided the estimated nucleated cell counts. The method was immunoSEQ multiplex PCR; TCRdb's version includes in-frame clones alone and lacks a portion of them. Clonal size and the V and J genes are those of that table, whereas D and trimming came from the DNA. The sample includes roughly 120,000 clones, approximately 87% of them seen just once. The CDR3 spans 16 residues. The germline gives CDR1 SGHRS, CDR2 YFSETQ. The junction had 14 bases not matched to a gene; V was cut back by 4 bases and J by 10 bases. The TCR sequence derives from a man in his sixties with acute or convalescent COVID-19. The sequenced material came from peripheral blood. The chain has TRBV5-1 and TRBJ1-4; 9 bases are shared with TRBD1. The CDR3 sequence: CASSARMTGGGGKLFF. DNA of the CDR3: TGCGCCAGCAGCGCCCGAATGACAGGGGGTGGCGGAAAACTGTTTTTT.